These 20 T cell receptor beta chains were sequenced from one sample in a study of cytomegalovirus exposure and HLA in healthy donors. The primer mix had 60 Vbeta and 13 Jbeta primers. Clones were sequenced by immunoSEQ multiplex PCR, and TCRdb holds only the in-frame ones, with some missing. This sample has about 110,000 clones, with under 85% found just once. Sample: PBMCs. Receptors were obtained from a man aged 30-40 years in good health and CMV-seropositive.

This clone was recorded only once. The chain couples TRBV11-3 to TRBJ1-6; tentatively, D is TRBD1 (6 bases). The CDR3 loop spans 16 amino acids. CDR1 is SGHNT and CDR2 is YENEEA in the germline V gene. The V and J ends lost 6 bases and 1 base respectively, with 13 bases between them. CDR3 sequence: CASRKGVDSYNSPLHF. CDR3 nucleotide sequence: TGTGCCAGCAGAAAGGGGGTTGATTCCTATAATTCACCCCTCCACTTT.

This clone was seen more than once but under ten times. Since a much larger clone is just one base distant, this may be a read error. Other DNA sequences in this sample translate to the same CDR3. The rearrangement uses TRBV4-1 and TRBJ1-1, with 10 nucleotides matching TRBD1. CDR1 and CDR2 (germline): MGHRA, YSYEKL. The J segment lost 1 base and the V segment lost 1 base, leaving 0 bases of the junction unmatched. This CDR3 spans 15 amino acids. The CDR3 nucleotides are TGCGCCAGCAGCCAAGGGGACAGGGGGAACACTGAAGCTTTCTTT. This translates into CASSQGDRGNTEAFF.

With respect to this clone: The junction departs from germline at one end; a sequencing error may be responsible. This chain connects TRBV5-6 to TRBJ2-1, with D possibly being TRBD2 (5 bases). The germline V gene encodes CDR1 SGHDT and CDR2 YYEEEE. This CDR3 spans 16 amino acids. As DNA, the CDR3 is TGTGCCAGCACCTTGGGTTGGGCGGGCTCCTACAATGAGCAGTTCTTC. It encodes CASTLGWAGSYNEQFF.

This sequence joins TRBV5-1 and TRBJ1-1; 7 bases agree with TRBD1. After removal of 2 bases from V and 3 bases from J, the junction contained 10 bases not matched to a gene. The CDR3 contains 16 residues. In germline, CDR1 is SGHRS, CDR2 YFSETQ. The CDR3 DNA sequence: TGCGCCAGCAGCTTCGGAAAGACAGGGTTTCACACTGAAGCTTTCTTT. Its translation: CASSFGKTGFHTEAFF.

This clone was seen only once. The chain couples TRBV27 to TRBJ2-3, with 8 nucleotides matching TRBD2. Germline values: CDR1 MNHEY, CDR2 SMNVEV (reference sequence). The CDR3 spans 15 residues. After removal of 3 bases from V and 4 bases from J, the junction contained 6 bases not matched to a gene. Written as DNA, the CDR3 is TGTGCCAGCAGTTTCGCGGGGGGAATTTCAGATACGCAGTATTTT. It encodes CASSFAGGISDTQYF.

This clone appeared once. The chain uses TRBV7-9 and TRBJ1-2; 9 bases match TRBD1. The junction had 11 bases not matched to a gene; V was cut back by 5 bases and J by 4 bases. The CDR3 has 16 residues. Germline lookup yields CDR1 SEHNR and CDR2 FQNEAQ (reference sequence). The CDR3 spells CASSPPNPGQGYGYTF. The CDR3 DNA sequence: TGTGCCAGCAGCCCACCAAACCCGGGACAGGGCTATGGCTACACCTTC.

CDR3 in DNA: TGTGCCAGCAGCCAACGAGGGCAGGGGGCGGACACCGGGGAGCTGTTTTTT. Its translation: CASSQRGQGADTGELFF. The genes are TRBV7-2 and TRBJ2-2; 8 bases align to TRBD1. The V and J ends lost 5 bases and 3 bases, in that order; junction bases with no gene match: 11. The germline CDR1 and CDR2 sequences are SGHTA and FQGNSA. The CDR3 has 17 amino acids.

This chain joins TRBV27 and TRBJ1-6; 7 bases are a match to TRBD1. The CDR3 runs to 15 residues. Germline lookup yields CDR1 MNHEY and CDR2 SMNVEV (reference sequence). V was clipped by 6 bases and J by 3 bases; unmatched bases: 5. The chain's CDR3 is CASSETGIYNSPLHF. CDR3 DNA sequence: TGTGCCAGCAGCGAGACAGGGATCTATAATTCACCCCTCCACTTT.

The chain uses TRBV11-3 and TRBJ2-2; D remains ambiguous. The V end was cut by 1 base, the J end by 3 bases, with 15 bases between. In germline, CDR1 is SGHNT, CDR2 YENEEA. The CDR3 sequence is 17 residues long. This chain's CDR3 is CASSLGFSNLDTGELFF. The CDR3 DNA is TGTGCCAGCAGCTTAGGTTTCTCTAATCTGGACACCGGGGAGCTGTTTTTT.

The chain employs TRBV10-2 and TRBJ2-5; D perhaps matches TRBD1 (6 bases). The V end lost 0 bases, the J end lost 8 bases, and 13 bases lay between the germline ends. Germline CDR1 and CDR2: WSHSY and SAAADI. This CDR3 region has 14 residues. The CDR3 DNA reads as TGCGCCAGCAGTGAGTCCGGGACAAGAACCACCCAGTACTTC. Translating gives CASSESGTRTTQYF.

The chain carries TRBV4-2 and TRBJ2-3; weak D call: TRBD1 (5 bases). Germline lookup yields CDR1 LGHNA and CDR2 YNFKEQ. V was clipped by 0 bases and J by 4 bases, with 17 bases between them. There are 17 residues in the CDR3. CDR3 bases: TGTGCCAGCAGCCAAGAATTTGCACAGGCCCCGCCAGATACGCAGTATTTT. This translates into CASSQEFAQAPPDTQYF.

This rearrangement joins TRBV5-1 to TRBJ1-3; D not certain. The CDR3 runs to 14 residues. Germline V CDR1 and CDR2: SGHRS, YFSETQ. V was clipped by 5 bases and J by 0 bases, with 9 bases between them. The CDR3 loop reads CASRNGDSGNTIYF. Here the CDR3 DNA reads TGCGCCAGCAGAAACGGAGACTCTGGAAACACCATATATTTT. The variable domain in full, completed from reference TRBV5-1 and TRBJ1-3, reads KAGVTQTPRYLIKTRGQQVTLSCSPISGHRSVSWYQQTPGQGLQFLFEYFSETQRNKGNFPGRFSGRQFSNSRSEMNVSTLELGDSALYLCASRNGDSGNTIYFGEGSWLTVV.

This clone has a single count. The V and J genes are TRBV2 and TRBJ2-5, with 8 nucleotides matching TRBD2. CDR3 size: 14 residues. CDR1 and CDR2 (germline): SNHLY, FYNNEI. Germline trimming cut 3 bases from V and 5 bases from J; bases unmatched to any gene: 5. CDR3: CASSEGLGGETQYF. The CDR3 coding sequence is TGTGCCAGCAGTGAGGGACTAGGCGGGGAGACCCAGTACTTC.

In this sample, this clone turned up a few times. The V gene is TRBV5-8, the J gene TRBJ1-2, with D perhaps matching TRBD1 (5 bases). V was shortened by 1 base and J by 2 bases, with 9 bases between the two germline ends. This CDR3 spans 14 amino acids. Looked up from germline, CDR1 is SGHTS and CDR2 is YDEGEE. The CDR3 DNA sequence: TGTGCCAGCAGCTTGCGGGGGTACAACTATGGCTACACCTTC. Protein: CASSLRGYNYGYTF.

V usage is TRBV28 and J usage is TRBJ1-1, with D uncertain. The CDR3 sequence is 15 residues long. Germline lookup yields CDR1 MDHEN and CDR2 SYDVKM. The V end was cut by 2 bases, the J end by 0 bases, with 10 bases between. The CDR3 spells CASSLGEGMNTEAFF. DNA for the CDR3: TGTGCCAGCAGTTTAGGTGAGGGCATGAACACTGAAGCTTTCTTT.

The table lists this clone with many counts. This sequence joins TRBV7-2 and TRBJ2-3; 10 bases map to TRBD2. Germline V lookup: CDR1 SGHTA, CDR2 FQGNSA. CDR3 length: 17 amino acids. V lost 2 bases and J lost 4; bases outside the gene matches: 9. The CDR3 DNA reads TGTGCCAGCAGCTTATGGATCTCTAGCGGGGGTGCAGATACGCAGTATTTT. It specifies CASSLWISSGGADTQYF.

The chain has TRBV11-2 and TRBJ2-7; 8 bases are shared with TRBD2. The CDR3 spans 14 residues. V dropped 4 bases and J dropped 11; count of bases not matched to a gene: 13. Germline CDR1 and CDR2: SGHAT and FQNNGV. CDR3 residues: CASSSNSGVLREYF. CDR3 DNA: TGTGCCAGCAGCTCTAATAGCGGGGTACTACGAGAGTACTTC.

The chain has TRBV5-1 and TRBJ2-1, with 12 bases lining up with TRBD2. The CDR3 sequence is 16 residues long. Germline trimming cut 0 bases from V and 9 bases from J; bases unmatched to any gene: 7. Germline V gene data show CDR1 as SGHRS and CDR2 as YFSETQ. The CDR3 spells CASSLGFGTSGSEQFF. The CDR3 bases are TGCGCCAGCAGCTTGGGGTTCGGGACTAGCGGGTCTGAGCAGTTCTTC.

This clone was seen only a few times. The rearrangement joins TRBV5-8 to TRBJ2-2; 8 nucleotides line up with TRBD2. Germline loops: CDR1 SGHTS, CDR2 YDEGEE. The V and J ends lost 0 bases and 1 base, in that order; junction bases with no gene match: 2. There are 16 residues in the CDR3. DNA for the CDR3: TGTGCCAGCAGCTTGGCCCTAGCGGGGAACACCGGGGAGCTGTTTTTT. It translates to CASSLALAGNTGELFF.

V and J are TRBV1 and TRBJ1-4. TRBV1 is flagged as a pseudogene. The CDR3 contains 15 residues. The CDR3 region is CTSSQDGRLAEKLFF. In nucleotides, the CDR3 is TGCACCAGCAGCCAAGACGGCCGGTTAGCTGAAAAACTGTTTTTT.